These 8 T cell receptor beta chains originate from one sample sequenced in a study of CD8+ T cells in alopecia areata. Extraction and reverse transcription of RNA yielded cDNA as the sequencing template. The data were produced by immunoSEQ multiplex PCR, yet TCRdb's version contains in-frame clones alone and is incomplete. This repertoire holds 270,000 or so clones, and none appear only once. It was with CD4, CD8alpha, NKG2D, NKG2ACE and other markers that pooled cutaneous lymph node cells were sorted. Specimen: CD4+ T cells sorted from a lymph node. These receptors came from a C3H/HeJ mouse with alopecia areata. The strain's MHC haplotype is H2-k.

This clone was picked up a small number of times. Each gene name is a mouse one. Read data end 4 residues before the CDR3 end; the end is taken from the germline J gene. The rearrangement uses TRBV13-3 and TRBJ1-1, with 10 positions matching TRBD1. The germline V gene encodes CDR1 NNHDY and CDR2 SYVADS. This CDR3 comprises 14 residues. Germline trimming cut 6 bases from V and 1 base from J; bases unmatched to any gene: 3. CDR3 sequence reads: CASKRDRGNTEVFF. CDR3 bases read: TGTGCCAGCAAGCGGGACAGGGGAAACACA.

For this clone: Genes and germline come from the mouse. Read data end 4 residues before the CDR3 end; the end is taken from the germline J gene. The genes are TRBV13-1 and TRBJ2-5; 7 bases agree with TRBD2. This CDR3 is 14 amino acids long. The germline V gene has CDR1 NSHNY and CDR2 SYGAGN. V was clipped by 3 bases and J by 2 bases; unmatched bases: 3. CDR3 bases read: TGTGCCAGCAGTGGTGGGACTGTCCAAGAC. As protein: CASSGGTVQD. The full-length CDR3 reads as CASSGGTVQDTQYF.

This clone appeared a few times. Mouse germline and gene names are used. With the read ending 4 residues before the CDR3 end, the germline J gene is used to fill in that end. The V and J genes are TRBV19 and TRBJ2-3, with 7 bases lining up with TRBD2. The CDR3 spans 14 residues. V was clipped by 6 bases and J by 0 bases; unmatched bases: 4. Germline values: CDR1 FNHDT, CDR2 SITEND (reference sequence). The sequenced part of the CDR3 DNA is TGTGCCAGCAAGATTGGGGGGAGTGCAGAA. It specifies CASKIGGSAE. The entire CDR3 sequence reads CASKIGGSAETLYF.

To note about this clone: Gene names and germline match the mouse. The read ends 4 residues shy of where the CDR3 ends; the end is completed using the germline J gene. V and J are TRBV13-2 and TRBJ2-7; D call uncertain. V lost 1 base and J 3 bases, leaving 8 bases between the germline ends. The CDR3 sequence is 13 residues long. From germline, CDR1 is NNHNN and CDR2 SYGAGS (reference sequence). The CDR3 is CASGDRRSYEQYF. Partial CDR3 DNA: TGTGCCAGCGGTGATCGCCGCAGCTAT.

With respect to this clone: The listed genes are named as in mouse. Read coverage stops 4 residues before the CDR3 terminus; the germline J gene supplies the remainder. The chain has TRBV5 and TRBJ2-3, with TRBD2 matching 10 bases. The CDR3 contains 17 residues. J lost 0 bases, V lost 0 bases, and 3 bases had no gene match. CDR1 is LGHNA, CDR2 YNLKQL, per germline (reference sequence). CDR3 in amino acids: CASSQDWGLGSAETLYF. The part of the CDR3 DNA that was read is TGTGCCAGCAGCCAAGATTGGGGACTGGGGAGTGCAGAA.

This clone was counted between two and nine times. The germline and genes are mouse ones. Read data end 4 residues before the CDR3 end; the end is taken from the germline J gene. This rearrangement joins TRBV17 to TRBJ2-2; weak D call: TRBD1 (6 bases). This CDR3 contains 14 residues. The germline V and J ends were trimmed by 1 base and 6 bases, with 9 bases remaining between them. Germline V gene lookup returns CDR1 MNHDT and CDR2 YYDKIL. CDR3 bases read: TGTGCTAGCAGTAGAGCAGGGGCCGCCGGG. Its protein product is CASSRAGAAG. The full CDR3 sequence reads CASSRAGAAGQLYF.

As regards this clone: Germline and genes here are mouse. The read ends 4 residues shy of where the CDR3 ends; the end is completed using the germline J gene. Other DNA sequences in the sample encode the same CDR3. The V and J genes are TRBV13-2 and TRBJ2-1, with 11 nucleotides matching TRBD2. Germline loops: CDR1 NNHNN, CDR2 SYGAGS (reference sequence). The junction had 2 bases not matched to a gene; V was cut back by 2 bases and J by 4 bases. This CDR3 has 15 residues. CDR3 protein: CASGDRDWGYAEQFF. The CDR3 bases that were read are TGTGCCAGCGGTGACCGGGACTGGGGGTATGCT.

This clone has only a few counts. Gene names refer to mouse genes. The read falls 4 residues short of the CDR3 end, and the missing part is taken from the germline J gene. This sequence joins TRBV13-1 and TRBJ2-1; D gene uncertain. Trimming pared 3 bases from V and 4 bases from J, leaving 8 bases between. This CDR3 has 13 residues. CDR1 and CDR2 from the germline V gene are NSHNY and SYGAGN. Incomplete CDR3 DNA: TGTGCCAGCAGTGCGTCAGGATATGCT. This encodes CASSASGYA. The whole CDR3 protein is CASSASGYAEQFF.